This passage covers 20 T cell receptor beta chains from one sample sequenced in a study of T cell responses to AZD1222 COVID-19 vaccine. TCRdb keeps only in-frame clones here, not all; method: immunoSEQ multiplex PCR. Here the sample spans roughly 130,000 clones, approximately 90% being singletons. Material: peripheral blood, obtained 28 days after the second AZD1222 dose. These receptors were taken from an adult who received the AZD1222 COVID-19 vaccine.

This chain connects TRBV6-2 or TRBV6-3 to TRBJ2-7; D possibly corresponds to TRBD1 (6 bases). The V gene lost 4 bases and the J gene lost 0 bases, with 16 bases spanning the gap. This CDR3 is 16 amino acids long. In germline, CDR1 is MNHEY, CDR2 SVGEGT. CDR3 DNA: TGTGCCAGCAGTTCCTACAGGGCTTCCCTCTCCTACGAGCAGTACTTC. It codes for CASSSYRASLSYEQYF.

This rearrangement joins TRBV9 to TRBJ1-6; 7 nucleotides match TRBD1. The V segment lost 3 bases and the J segment 10 bases; nucleotides outside the gene matches: 7. The germline CDR1 and CDR2 sequences are SGDLS and YYNGEE. The CDR3 contains 14 residues. The CDR3 DNA reads as TGTGCCAGCAGCGAAAGGACAGGAACATCACCCCTCCACTTT. Translated: CASSERTGTSPLHF.

J is TRBJ1-3 and V is TRBV5-1; D possibly corresponds to TRBD1 (5 bases). CDR3 length: 14 amino acids. Looked up from germline, CDR1 is SGHRS and CDR2 is YFSETQ. The V end lost 1 base, the J end lost 2 bases, and 7 bases lay between the germline ends. CDR3 bases: TGCGCCAGCAGCTTGCAGGGCGCTGGAAACACCATATATTTT. Residues: CASSLQGAGNTIYF.

The V and J genes are TRBV19 and TRBJ2-7; no reliable D call. The germline gives CDR1 LNHDA, CDR2 SQIVND (reference sequence). The CDR3 spans 14 residues. Trimming removed 9 bases from V and 0 bases from J, with 15 bases in between. The CDR3 sequence is CARKPQWGSYEQYF. The CDR3 region has the DNA TGTGCCAGGAAACCGCAGTGGGGCTCCTACGAGCAGTACTTC.

The gene calls are TRBV19 and TRBJ2-5, with 10 bases aligning to TRBD2. Trimming took 1 base from V and 1 from J; bases not matched to a gene: 3. Germline assignment: CDR1 LNHDA and CDR2 SQIVND (reference sequence). CDR3 size: 16 residues. This CDR3 is CASSIAAGGIQETQYF. The CDR3 region has the DNA TGTGCCAGTAGTATAGCAGCGGGGGGGATCCAAGAGACCCAGTACTTC.

The rearrangement uses TRBV7-8 and TRBJ1-5; TRBD1 is a possible D gene (6 bases). V was cut by 1 base and J by 8 bases, with 18 bases left in between. CDR1 and CDR2 (germline): SGHVS, FQNEAQ. The CDR3 is made up of 16 amino acids. CDR3 bases: TGTGCCAGCAGCTTAGGGGTGGGAGGGGGAATTGAGCCCCAGCATTTT. This encodes CASSLGVGGGIEPQHF. Full variable domain (remainder filled in from reference TRBV7-8 and TRBJ1-5): GAGVSQSPRYKVAKRGQDVALRCDPISGHVSLFWYQQALGQGPEFLTYFQNEAQLDKSGLPSDRFFAERPEGSVSTLKIQRTQQEDSAVYLCASSLGVGGGIEPQHFGDGTRLSIL.

The chain links TRBV7-2 to TRBJ1-5; 8 bases line up with TRBD1. Trimming at V came to 5 bases and at J to 4 bases, leaving 7 bases not matched to a gene. CDR1 is SGHTA, CDR2 FQGNSA, per germline. The CDR3 consists of 15 residues. The CDR3 nucleotides are TGTGCCAGCAGCCCCCGGACAGGGACAAATCAGCCCCAGCATTTT. Protein sequence: CASSPRTGTNQPQHF.

This chain connects TRBV29-1 to TRBJ2-3; D not resolved. The V end was cut by 2 bases, the J end by 3 bases, with 0 bases between. Germline lookup yields CDR1 SQVTM and CDR2 ANQGSEA. The CDR3 length is 10 residues. The chain's CDR3 is CSVETDTQYF. DNA for the CDR3: TGCAGCGTTGAAACAGATACGCAGTATTTT.

J is TRBJ2-1 and V is TRBV7-9, with no clear D. The CDR3 is 18 residues long. Germline CDR1 SEHNR, CDR2 FQNEAQ (reference sequence). V was trimmed by 3 bases and J by 3 bases, leaving 21 bases between them. This chain's CDR3 is CASSLSILAQYLYNEQFF. In DNA form, the CDR3 reads TGTGCCAGCAGCTTGTCAATTTTGGCCCAATACCTCTACAATGAGCAGTTCTTC.

This sequence joins TRBV5-1 and TRBJ1-4; possible D gene TRBD1, 5 bases. Germline assignment: CDR1 SGHRS and CDR2 YFSETQ. V dropped 6 bases and J dropped 3 bases, with 9 bases sitting between them. The CDR3 covers 13 residues. CDR3 protein: CASKGQANEKLFF. The CDR3 DNA follows: TGCGCCAGCAAGGGGCAGGCTAATGAAAAACTGTTTTTT.

J is TRBJ2-5 and V is TRBV28; D call uncertain. The CDR3 runs 11 residues. Germline lookup yields CDR1 MDHEN and CDR2 SYDVKM. The V gene lost 10 bases and the J gene lost 7 bases, with 13 bases spanning the gap. CDR3: CATLGVGTQYF. CDR3 in DNA: TGTGCCACATTGGGTGTAGGGACCCAGTACTTC.

The V gene is TRBV12-5, the J gene TRBJ1-6; D gene ambiguous. V lost 3 bases and J 5 bases, leaving 14 bases between the germline ends. The length of the CDR3 is 16 residues. The V gene's germline CDR1 is LGHNT and CDR2 FRNRAP. This CDR3 reads CASGLRHPSDNSPLHF. The CDR3 DNA sequence: TGTGCTAGTGGTTTAAGGCACCCGAGCGATAATTCACCCCTCCACTTT.

The chain joins TRBV25-1 to TRBJ1-3, with TRBD1 matching over 7 bases. The CDR3 is 15 amino acids. The germline gives CDR1 MGHDK, CDR2 SYGVNS. V dropped 9 bases and J dropped 0; count of bases not matched to a gene: 8. CDR3 in amino acids: CASVDAGGSGNTIYF. The DNA of the CDR3 is TGTGCCAGTGTTGATGCAGGGGGCTCTGGAAACACCATATATTTT.

Concerning this clone itself: This same CDR3 is encoded by further DNA sequences in the sample. The chain uses TRBV19 and TRBJ1-6; D is unclear. The germline V gene encodes CDR1 LNHDA and CDR2 SQIVND (reference sequence). Trimming removed 7 bases from V and 7 bases from J, with 14 bases in between. The CDR3 runs to 14 residues. The CDR3 DNA follows: TGTGCCAGTAACCTCGGGCACGTCAATTCACCCCTCCACTTT. Translation gives CASNLGHVNSPLHF.

J is TRBJ2-1 and V is TRBV15; perhaps D is TRBD1 or TRBD2 (6 bases each). The CDR3 spans 15 residues. Per the germline V gene, CDR1 is LNHNV and CDR2 is YYDKDF (reference sequence). With 3 bases removed from V and 5 bases from J, the gap between germline ends came to 14 bases. CDR3 bases: TGTGCCACCAGCAGCCAATGGAGGGGGGACAATGAGCAGTTCTTC. It yields the protein CATSSQWRGDNEQFF.

The gene calls are TRBV19 and TRBJ2-2; 11 bases map to TRBD2. V lost 3 bases, J lost 4 bases, and 4 bases stayed unmatched. The CDR3 totals 16 residues. The germline gives CDR1 LNHDA, CDR2 SQIVND (reference sequence). CDR3: CASSMPTSGTTGELFF. CDR3 DNA sequence: TGTGCCAGTAGTATGCCGACTAGCGGGACCACCGGGGAGCTGTTTTTT.

The rearrangement links TRBV14 to TRBJ1-2, with D tentatively TRBD1 (5 bases). V gave up 1 base and J gave up 4 bases, with 10 bases separating them. This CDR3 is 14 amino acids long. Germline loops: CDR1 SGHDN, CDR2 FVKESK. The CDR3 spells CASSQADMTYGYTF. The CDR3 region has the DNA TGTGCCAGCAGCCAAGCGGACATGACCTATGGCTACACCTTC.

This chain links TRBV18 with TRBJ2-7; possible D gene TRBD2, 5 bases. V lost 6 bases to trimming and J lost 6 bases, with 12 bases between them. The CDR3 extends over 12 amino acids. Germline-derived CDR1 and CDR2 are KGHSH and LQKENI. As DNA, the CDR3 is TGTGCCAGCTCCCCCGGGGTAGTCGAGCAGTACTTC. This sequence encodes CASSPGVVEQYF.

This clone was seen a single time. The V and J genes are TRBV12-2 and TRBJ2-3; the table's D call, TRBD2, was not checked against the DNA. TRBV12-2 is marked as a pseudogene. The CDR3 runs 18 residues. The DNA of the CDR3 is TGTGCAAGTCGCTTATCCCTAGCGGGAGAAGAAAGTCAAGATACGCAGTATTTT. It specifies CASRLSLAGEESQDTQYF.

The chain is built from TRBV7-9 and TRBJ1-5; D unresolved. The CDR3 has 14 amino acids. Germline values: CDR1 SEHNR, CDR2 FQNEAQ (reference sequence). Trimming took off 4 bases at V and 6 bases at J, with 13 bases between the two ends. The CDR3 protein is CASSSPEGTQPQHF. DNA for the CDR3: TGTGCCAGCAGCTCCCCTGAGGGAACTCAGCCCCAGCATTTT.